This is a list of T cell receptor beta chains from one sample in a study of blood T cells in healthy people across ages. TCRdb analysed the 5' RACE reads with MiXCR anew, one entry per CDR3 protein. The table records some 1.4 million distinct CDR3 sequences, 35% to 45% of them present only once. The source material was blood. These receptors were collected from a woman between 18 and 29 years old in good health. Each CDR3 is given with its conserved first and last residue. The D gene is left open where the match is weak. Part of the rows lack a size; the others show once, few, many or a class for expanded clones.

j_call v_call d_call clone_size cdr3_aa cdr3_nt
TRBJ2-7 TRBV2 - - CASGLPTYEQYF TGTGCCAGCGGACTACCAACCTACGAGCAGTACTTC
TRBJ2-1 TRBV7-2 - few CASSSEGPGHSSYNEQFF TGTGCCAGCAGCTCCGAGGGGCCGGGACACAGCTCCTACAATGAGCAGTTCTTC
TRBJ2-7 TRBV4-2 - - CASSHEDYEQYF TGTGCCAGCAGCCATGAGGACTACGAGCAGTACTTC
TRBJ1-1 TRBV5-1 - - CANHREIPTNTEAFF TGCGCCAACCACAGGGAGATCCCCACAAACACTGAAGCTTTCTTT
TRBJ1-1 TRBV3-1 TRBD1 - CASSHLGGTVGTEAFF TGTGCCAGCAGCCACCTCGGGGGGACAGTGGGGACTGAAGCTTTCTTT
TRBJ1-6 TRBV3-1 - - CASSQEPGSKYSPLHF TGTGCCAGCAGCCAAGAACCAGGGAGCAAATATTCACCCCTCCACTTT
TRBJ2-5 TRBV9 TRBD2 few CASSVANGGAGETQYF TGTGCCAGCAGCGTAGCTAACGGGGGGGCGGGGGAGACCCAGTACTTC
TRBJ1-4 TRBV5-1 TRBD1 - CASRLGQPALNEKLFF TGCGCCAGCAGATTGGGACAGCCGGCACTCAATGAAAAACTGTTTTTT
TRBJ1-5 TRBV24-1 - few CATSQGTGRPNQPQHF TGTGCCACCAGTCAGGGGACGGGGAGGCCCAATCAGCCCCAGCATTTT
TRBJ2-1 TRBV6-1 - - CASSDRWGSEQFF TGTGCCAGCAGTGATAGATGGGGGAGTGAGCAGTTCTTC
TRBJ2-3 TRBV5-1 - - CASSPGVQGSDTQYF TGCGCCAGCAGCCCGGGGGTACAGGGATCAGATACGCAGTATTTT
TRBJ2-5 TRBV12-3/TRBV12-4 - - CASTLADVNEQYF TGTGCCAGCACCCTGGCTGACGTCAATGAGCAGTACTTC
TRBJ1-2 TRBV28 - few CASSLSVVYYGYTF TGTGCCAGCAGTTTATCGGTAGTTTACTATGGCTACACCTTC
TRBJ2-7 TRBV10-3 - few CAISGGGASAPYEQYF TGTGCCATCAGTGGCGGAGGGGCTAGCGCACCCTACGAGCAGTACTTC
TRBJ2-7 TRBV29-1 TRBD2 - CSVEGRGSYNEQYF TGCAGCGTTGAAGGGCGGGGGTCCTACAATGAGCAGTACTTC
TRBJ1-2 TRBV6-1 - - CASTKSSDQEGRGYGYTF TGTGCCAGCACCAAATCCTCGGATCAGGAAGGTCGTGGCTATGGCTACACCTTC
TRBJ2-1 TRBV6-5 TRBD2 few CASRGTSGTTYNEQFF TGTGCCAGCAGAGGGACTAGCGGGACGACCTACAATGAGCAGTTCTTC
TRBJ2-3 TRBV2 - few CASSAEAASTDTQYF TGTGCCAGCAGTGCTGAGGCGGCTAGCACAGATACGCAGTATTTT
TRBJ2-3 TRBV7-9 - many CASSPPITDTQYF TGTGCCAGCAGCCCTCCGATAACAGATACGCAGTATTTT
TRBJ1-6 TRBV24-1 - - CATPKRGFNSPLHF TGTGCCACCCCGAAGAGGGGCTTCAATTCACCCCTCCACTTT
TRBJ2-1 TRBV4-1 TRBD2 - CASSLTVGREINEQFF TGCGCCAGCAGCCTGACTGTAGGGCGGGAGATAAATGAGCAGTTCTTC
TRBJ1-6 TRBV10-2 - - CASRGVIGSPLHF TGCGCCAGCAGAGGGGTAATAGGATCACCCCTCCACTTT
TRBJ2-3 TRBV28 - - CASIPSRVSIDTQYF TGTGCCAGCATTCCTTCTCGGGTTTCCATAGATACGCAGTATTTT
TRBJ2-1 TRBV6-5 TRBD2 - CASSQPSGSLNEQFF TGTGCCAGCAGTCAGCCTAGCGGGAGTTTAAATGAGCAGTTCTTC
TRBJ2-7 TRBV10-3 - - CATSRDNEQYF TGTGCCACTAGCAGGGACAATGAGCAGTACTTC
TRBJ1-2 TRBV2 TRBD1 many CASSPGQGPNYGYTF TGTGCCAGCAGCCCCGGACAGGGACCCAACTATGGCTACACCTTC
TRBJ2-3 TRBV10-1 - many CASSGQVATDTQYF TGCGCCAGCAGTGGACAGGTTGCCACAGATACGCAGTATTTT
TRBJ2-1 TRBV3-1 TRBD2 - CASSQSPAGVSSKQFF TGTGCCAGCAGCCAGAGCCCAGCGGGAGTTTCGAGTAAGCAGTTCTTC
TRBJ1-4 TRBV12-3/TRBV12-4 - - CASSLVGGVREKLFF TGTGCCAGCAGTTTAGTGGGGGGCGTTCGTGAAAAACTGTTTTTT
TRBJ2-5 TRBV6-2/TRBV6-3 - - CASSYSPKWGSVWETQYF TGTGCCAGCAGTTACTCGCCCAAGTGGGGCTCTGTTTGGGAGACCCAGTACTTC
TRBJ2-1 TRBV29-1 TRBD1 - CSVVSQLSSTGSSYNEQFF TGCAGCGTTGTATCCCAACTTTCCTCGACAGGGTCCTCCTACAATGAGCAGTTCTTC
TRBJ1-2 TRBV3-1 - - CASSQDYGGGAVDYGYTF TGTGCCAGCAGCCAAGACTATGGTGGGGGGGCGGTGGACTATGGCTACACCTTC
TRBJ2-5 TRBV12-3/TRBV12-4 - - CASIDNRRASRETQYF TGTGCCAGCATCGACAATAGGAGGGCCAGTAGAGAGACCCAGTACTTC
TRBJ2-1 TRBV7-2 - - CAIIFGTTYPGDEQFF TGTGCCATAATCTTCGGGACTACCTACCCAGGGGACGAGCAGTTCTTC
TRBJ2-3 TRBV6-2/TRBV6-3 - few CASQRASDTQYF TGTGCCAGCCAGCGAGCATCGGATACGCAGTATTTT
TRBJ2-4 TRBV5-1 - - CASSLNEGSPQNIQYF TGCGCCAGCAGCTTAAATGAAGGCTCCCCCCAAAACATTCAGTACTTC
TRBJ1-1 TRBV5-4 TRBD1 - CASAQGQGKRAFF TGTGCCAGCGCACAGGGACAGGGTAAACGAGCTTTCTTT
TRBJ2-1 TRBV10-3 - few CAITTFFNEQFF TGTGCCATCACCACCTTTTTCAATGAGCAGTTCTTC
TRBJ1-4 TRBV25-1 - - CASSSNTGNRRPIWEKLFF TGTGCCAGCAGTTCAAATACAGGGAACAGAAGACCCATTTGGGAAAAACTGTTTTTT
TRBJ2-1 TRBV7-2 - - CASSRQEGLEQFF TGTGCCAGCAGCCGGCAGGAGGGGCTTGAGCAGTTCTTC
TRBJ2-1 TRBV20-1 TRBD2 - CSARTSGASSYNEQFF TGCAGTGCTAGGACTAGCGGGGCAAGCTCCTACAATGAGCAGTTCTTC
TRBJ2-5 TRBV5-1 TRBD1 - CVSSWGQVVETQYF TGCGTCAGCAGCTGGGGACAGGTGGTAGAGACCCAGTACTTC
TRBJ1-3 TRBV7-2 - - CASSLSSGLMSGNTIYF TGCGCCAGCAGCTTATCTTCAGGCTTGATGTCCGGAAACACCATATATTTT
TRBJ1-2 TRBV25-1 - - CASSAHGWAGYTF TGTGCCAGCAGTGCCCACGGGTGGGCTGGCTACACCTTC
TRBJ2-5 TRBV3-1 - - CASSQEPLDEQYF TGTGCCAGCAGCCAAGAGCCCCTAGATGAGCAGTACTTC
TRBJ2-1 TRBV2 - few CASKRVSGNEQFF TGTGCCAGCAAGAGGGTTTCGGGCAATGAGCAGTTCTTC
TRBJ2-1 TRBV6-6 TRBD2 few CASRASGDEQFF TGTGCCAGCCGGGCTAGCGGGGATGAGCAGTTCTTC
TRBJ2-7 TRBV18 TRBD2 few CASSPPGLVGEQYF TGTGCCAGCTCACCGCCGGGACTAGTAGGCGAGCAGTACTTC
TRBJ1-5 TRBV20-1 - - CSASNTLSGGWYQPQHF TGCAGTGCTAGCAACACCCTTTCGGGGGGATGGTATCAGCCCCAGCATTTT
TRBJ2-1 TRBV3-1 - - CASSQEALPKREQFF TGTGCCAGCAGCCAAGAAGCCCTTCCCAAGCGGGAGCAGTTCTTC
TRBJ2-1 TRBV4-2 - - CASGVSAYNEQFF TGTGCCAGCGGGGTCTCTGCCTACAATGAGCAGTTCTTC
TRBJ1-6 TRBV7-6 - - CASSLETGSTGALHF TGTGCCAGCAGCTTAGAAACAGGGTCCACCGGGGCCCTCCACTTT
TRBJ2-1 TRBV12-3/TRBV12-4 TRBD2 - CASSFQGLAGGPGNEQFF TGTGCCAGCAGTTTCCAGGGACTAGCGGGAGGGCCTGGCAATGAGCAGTTCTTC
TRBJ2-7 TRBV7-2 - few CASPRCRGSYEQYF TGTGCCAGCCCCCGGTGCCGTGGATCCTACGAGCAGTACTTC
TRBJ2-7 TRBV21-1 - few CASSKRIVNNAYEQYF TGTGCCAGCAGCAAAAGAATAGTCAACAATGCCTACGAGCAGTACTTC
TRBJ2-3 TRBV20-1 - many CSGCLATDTQYF TGCAGTGGTTGCCTAGCCACAGATACGCAGTATTTT
TRBJ2-6 TRBV15 TRBD2 - CATSRGGEGANVLTF TGTGCCACCAGCAGGGGGGGGGAAGGGGCCAACGTCCTGACTTTC
TRBJ2-3 TRBV12-3/TRBV12-4 TRBD2 - CASSKGAGVGDTQYF TGTGCCAGCAGCAAGGGAGCGGGAGTAGGGGATACGCAGTATTTT
TRBJ1-2 TRBV7-9 - - CASSPGAGNLYGYTF TGTGCCAGCAGCCCCGGGGCGGGGAACCTCTATGGCTACACCTTC